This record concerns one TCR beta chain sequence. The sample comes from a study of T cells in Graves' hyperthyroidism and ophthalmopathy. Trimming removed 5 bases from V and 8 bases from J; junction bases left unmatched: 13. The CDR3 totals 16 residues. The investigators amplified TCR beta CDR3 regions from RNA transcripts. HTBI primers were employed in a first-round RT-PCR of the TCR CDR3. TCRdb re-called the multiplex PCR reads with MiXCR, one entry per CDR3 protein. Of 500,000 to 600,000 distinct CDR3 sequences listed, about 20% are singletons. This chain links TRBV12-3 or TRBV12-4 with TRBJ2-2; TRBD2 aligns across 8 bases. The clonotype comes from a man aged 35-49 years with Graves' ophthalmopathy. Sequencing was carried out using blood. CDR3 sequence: CASSGKGLGTVGELFF. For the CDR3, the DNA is TGTGCCAGCAGTGGGAAGGGACTAGGGACTGTTGGGGAGCTGTTTTTT.